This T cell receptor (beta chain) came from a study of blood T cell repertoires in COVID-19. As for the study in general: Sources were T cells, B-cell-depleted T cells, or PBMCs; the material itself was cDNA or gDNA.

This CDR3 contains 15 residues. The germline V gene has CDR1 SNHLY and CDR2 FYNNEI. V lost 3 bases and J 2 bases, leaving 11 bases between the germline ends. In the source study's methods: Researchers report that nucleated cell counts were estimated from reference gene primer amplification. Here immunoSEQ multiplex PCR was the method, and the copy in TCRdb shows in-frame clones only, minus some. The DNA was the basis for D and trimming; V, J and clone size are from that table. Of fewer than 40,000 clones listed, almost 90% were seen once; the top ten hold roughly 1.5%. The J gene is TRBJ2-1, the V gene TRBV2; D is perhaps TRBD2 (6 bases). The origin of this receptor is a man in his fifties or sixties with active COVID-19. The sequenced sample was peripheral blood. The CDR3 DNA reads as TGTGCCAGCAGTGACGCTTCGGGGGCCTACAATGAGCAGTTCTTC. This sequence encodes CASSDASGAYNEQFF.